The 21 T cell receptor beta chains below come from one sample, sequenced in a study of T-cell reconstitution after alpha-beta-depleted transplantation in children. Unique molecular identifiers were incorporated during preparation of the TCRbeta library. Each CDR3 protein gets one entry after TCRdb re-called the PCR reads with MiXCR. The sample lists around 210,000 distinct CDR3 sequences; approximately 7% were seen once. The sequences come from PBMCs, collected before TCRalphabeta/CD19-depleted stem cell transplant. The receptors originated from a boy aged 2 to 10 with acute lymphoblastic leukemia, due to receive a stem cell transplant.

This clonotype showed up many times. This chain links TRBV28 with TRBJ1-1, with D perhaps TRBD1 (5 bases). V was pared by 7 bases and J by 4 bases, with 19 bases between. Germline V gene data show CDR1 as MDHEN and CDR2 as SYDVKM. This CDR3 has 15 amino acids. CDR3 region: CASTRTGGRVTEAFF. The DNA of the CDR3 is TGTGCCAGCACCAGAACCGGGGGGAGGGTCACTGAAGCTTTCTTT.

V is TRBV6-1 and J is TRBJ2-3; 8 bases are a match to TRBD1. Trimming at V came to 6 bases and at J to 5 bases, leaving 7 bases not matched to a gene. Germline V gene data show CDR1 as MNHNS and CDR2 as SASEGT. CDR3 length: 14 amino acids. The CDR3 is CASSSGTGGDTQYF. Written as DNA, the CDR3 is TGTGCCAGCAGCTCCGGGACAGGTGGAGATACGCAGTATTTT.

Written as DNA, the CDR3 is TGTGCCAGCAGCCCCAGGGGGCTGACGGAGACCCAGTACTTC. Residues: CASSPRGLTETQYF. The V gene is TRBV7-2, the J gene TRBJ2-5, with 8 bases that match TRBD1. From germline, CDR1 is SGHTA and CDR2 FQGNSA. CDR3 length: 14 residues. V was pared by 5 bases and J by 5 bases, with 7 bases of the junction left unmatched.

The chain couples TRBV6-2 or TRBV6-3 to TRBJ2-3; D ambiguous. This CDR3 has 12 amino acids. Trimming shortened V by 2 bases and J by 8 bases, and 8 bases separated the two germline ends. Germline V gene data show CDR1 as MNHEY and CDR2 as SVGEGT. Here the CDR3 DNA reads TGTGCCAGCAGTTACCTGTCCGCTACGCAGTATTTT. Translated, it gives CASSYLSATQYF.

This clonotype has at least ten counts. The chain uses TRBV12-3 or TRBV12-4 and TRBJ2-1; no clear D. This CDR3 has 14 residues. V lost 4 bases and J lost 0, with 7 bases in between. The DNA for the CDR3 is TGTGCCAGCAGTTACCTTGGCTCCTACAATGAGCAGTTCTTC. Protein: CASSYLGSYNEQFF.

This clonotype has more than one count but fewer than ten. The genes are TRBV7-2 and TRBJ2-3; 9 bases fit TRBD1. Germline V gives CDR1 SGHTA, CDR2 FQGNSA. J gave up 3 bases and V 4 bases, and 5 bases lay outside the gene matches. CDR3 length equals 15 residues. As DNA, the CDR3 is TGTGCCAGCAGCTCCACAGGGGGCAGTACAGATACGCAGTATTTT. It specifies CASSSTGGSTDTQYF.

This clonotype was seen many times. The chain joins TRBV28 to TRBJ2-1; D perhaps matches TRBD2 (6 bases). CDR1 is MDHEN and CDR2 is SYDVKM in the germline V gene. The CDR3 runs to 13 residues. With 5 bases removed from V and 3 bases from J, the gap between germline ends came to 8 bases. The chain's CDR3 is CASSVDYYNEQFF. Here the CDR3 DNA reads TGTGCCAGCAGTGTGGACTACTACAATGAGCAGTTCTTC.

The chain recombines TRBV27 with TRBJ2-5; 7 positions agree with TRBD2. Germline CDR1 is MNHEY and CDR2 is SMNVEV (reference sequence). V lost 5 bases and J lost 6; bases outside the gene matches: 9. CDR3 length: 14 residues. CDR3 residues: CASSTPGRAKTQYF. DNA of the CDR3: TGTGCCAGCAGTACACCGGGGAGGGCTAAGACCCAGTACTTC.

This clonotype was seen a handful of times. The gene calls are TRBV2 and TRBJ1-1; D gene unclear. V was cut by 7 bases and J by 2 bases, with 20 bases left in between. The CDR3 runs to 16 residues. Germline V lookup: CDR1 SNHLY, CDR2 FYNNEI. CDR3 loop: CASISVARERNTEAFF. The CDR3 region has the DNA TGTGCCAGCATTTCCGTCGCTAGGGAAAGAAACACTGAAGCTTTCTTT. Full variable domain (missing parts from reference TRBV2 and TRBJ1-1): EPEVTQTPSHQVTQMGQEVILRCVPISNHLYFYWYRQILGQKVEFLVSFYNNEISEKSEIFDDQFSVERPDGSNFTLKIRSTKLEDSAMYFCASISVARERNTEAFFGQGTRLTVV.

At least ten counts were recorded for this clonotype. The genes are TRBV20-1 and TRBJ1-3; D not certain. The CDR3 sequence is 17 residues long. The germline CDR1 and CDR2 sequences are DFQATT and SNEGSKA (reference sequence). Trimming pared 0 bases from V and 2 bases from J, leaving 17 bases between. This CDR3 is CSARDGRSNRAGNTIYF. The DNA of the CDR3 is TGCAGTGCTAGAGATGGGAGATCAAACCGGGCTGGAAACACCATATATTTT.

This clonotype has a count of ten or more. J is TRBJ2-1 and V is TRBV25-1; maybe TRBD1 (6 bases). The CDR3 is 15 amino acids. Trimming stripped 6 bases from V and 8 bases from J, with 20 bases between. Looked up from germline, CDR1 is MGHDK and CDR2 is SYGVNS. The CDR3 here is CASSPRGYNIDEQFF. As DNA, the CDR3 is TGTGCCAGCAGCCCGAGGGGGTATAATATCGATGAGCAGTTCTTC.

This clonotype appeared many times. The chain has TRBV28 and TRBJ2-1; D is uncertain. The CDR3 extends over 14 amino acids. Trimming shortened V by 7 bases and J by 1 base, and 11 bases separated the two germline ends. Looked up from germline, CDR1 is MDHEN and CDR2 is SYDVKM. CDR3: CASISGWSYNEQFF. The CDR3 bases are TGTGCCAGCATTTCGGGCTGGTCCTACAATGAGCAGTTCTTC.

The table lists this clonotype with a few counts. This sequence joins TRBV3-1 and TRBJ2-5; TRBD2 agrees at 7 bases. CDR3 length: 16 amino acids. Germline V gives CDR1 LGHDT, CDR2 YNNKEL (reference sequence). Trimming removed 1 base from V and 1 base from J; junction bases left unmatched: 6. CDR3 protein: CASSQALAAAQETQYF. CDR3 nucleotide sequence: TGTGCCAGCAGCCAAGCTCTAGCGGCCGCCCAAGAGACCCAGTACTTC.

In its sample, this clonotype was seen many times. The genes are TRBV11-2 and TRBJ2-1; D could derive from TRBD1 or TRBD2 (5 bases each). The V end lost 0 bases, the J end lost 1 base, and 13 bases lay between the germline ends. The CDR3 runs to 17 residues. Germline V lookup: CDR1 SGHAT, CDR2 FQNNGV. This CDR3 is CASSLEGVVASYNEQFF. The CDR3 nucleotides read TGTGCCAGCAGCTTAGAAGGGGTGGTAGCGTCCTACAATGAGCAGTTCTTC.

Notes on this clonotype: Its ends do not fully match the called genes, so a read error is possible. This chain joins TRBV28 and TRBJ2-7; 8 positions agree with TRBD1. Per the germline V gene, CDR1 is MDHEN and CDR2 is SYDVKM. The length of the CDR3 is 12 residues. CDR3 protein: CACRGRMYEQYF. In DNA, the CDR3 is TGTGCCTGCAGGGGGCGGATGTACGAGCAGTACTTC. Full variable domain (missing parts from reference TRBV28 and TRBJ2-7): DVKVTQSSRYLVKRTGEKVFLECVQDMDHENMFWYRQDPGLGLRLIYFSYDVKMKEKGDIPEGYSVSREKKERFSLILESASTNQTSMYLCACRGRMYEQYFGPGTRLTVT.

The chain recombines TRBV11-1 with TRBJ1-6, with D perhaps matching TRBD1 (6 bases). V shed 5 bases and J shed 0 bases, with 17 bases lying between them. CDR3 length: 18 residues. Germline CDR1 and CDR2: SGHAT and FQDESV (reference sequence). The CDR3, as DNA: TGTGCCAGCAGCAAACCGGGACATCTGAGCTCCTATAATTCACCCCTCCACTTT. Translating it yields CASSKPGHLSSYNSPLHF.

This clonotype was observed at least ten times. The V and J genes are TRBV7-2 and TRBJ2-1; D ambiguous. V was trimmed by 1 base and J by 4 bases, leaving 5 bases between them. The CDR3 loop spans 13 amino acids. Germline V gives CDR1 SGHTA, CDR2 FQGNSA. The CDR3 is CASSLGLYNEQFF. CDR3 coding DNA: TGTGCCAGCAGCTTAGGCCTGTACAATGAGCAGTTCTTC.

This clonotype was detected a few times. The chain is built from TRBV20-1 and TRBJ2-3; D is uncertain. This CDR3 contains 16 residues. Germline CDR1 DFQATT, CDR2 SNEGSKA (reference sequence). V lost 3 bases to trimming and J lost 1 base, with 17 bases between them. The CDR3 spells CSARGRPYEGTDTQYF. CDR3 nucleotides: TGCAGTGCTAGGGGCCGGCCCTATGAGGGCACAGATACGCAGTATTTT.

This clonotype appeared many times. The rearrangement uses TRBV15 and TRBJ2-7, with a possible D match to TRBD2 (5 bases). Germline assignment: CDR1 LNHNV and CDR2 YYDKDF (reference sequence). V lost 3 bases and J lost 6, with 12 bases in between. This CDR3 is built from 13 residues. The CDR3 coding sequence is TGTGCCACCAGCAGGGGAATAGGGAGCGAGCAGTACTTC. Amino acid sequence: CATSRGIGSEQYF.

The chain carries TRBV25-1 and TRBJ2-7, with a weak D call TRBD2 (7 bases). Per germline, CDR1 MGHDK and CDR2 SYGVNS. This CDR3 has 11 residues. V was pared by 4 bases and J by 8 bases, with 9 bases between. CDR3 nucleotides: TGTGCCAGCAGTGGGGGGGGGCAGCAGTACTTC. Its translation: CASSGGGQQYF.

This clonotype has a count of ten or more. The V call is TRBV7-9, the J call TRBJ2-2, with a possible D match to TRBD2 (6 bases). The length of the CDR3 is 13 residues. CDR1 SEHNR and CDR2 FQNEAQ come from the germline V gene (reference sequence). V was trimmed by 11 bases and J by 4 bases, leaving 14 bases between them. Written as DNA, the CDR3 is TGTGCCGGGGGACTGTCTTTCACCGGGGAGCTGTTTTTT. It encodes CAGGLSFTGELFF.